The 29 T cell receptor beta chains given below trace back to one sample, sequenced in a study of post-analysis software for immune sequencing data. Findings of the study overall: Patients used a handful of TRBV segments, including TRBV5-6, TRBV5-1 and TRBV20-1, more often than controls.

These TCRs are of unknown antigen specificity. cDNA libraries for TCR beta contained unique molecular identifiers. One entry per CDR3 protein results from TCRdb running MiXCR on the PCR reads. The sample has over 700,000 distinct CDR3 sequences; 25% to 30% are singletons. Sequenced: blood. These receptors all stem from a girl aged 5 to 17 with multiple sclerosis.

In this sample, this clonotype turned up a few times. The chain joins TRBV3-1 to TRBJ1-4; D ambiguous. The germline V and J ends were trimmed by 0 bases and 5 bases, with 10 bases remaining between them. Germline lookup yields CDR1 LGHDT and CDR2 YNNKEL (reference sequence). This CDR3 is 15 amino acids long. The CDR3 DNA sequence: TGTGCCAGCAGCCAAGACTTGGGCAGCAATGAAAAACTGTTTTTT. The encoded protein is CASSQDLGSNEKLFF. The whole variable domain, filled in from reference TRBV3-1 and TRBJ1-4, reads DTAVSQTPKYLVTQMGNDKSIKCEQNLGHDTMYWYKQDSKKFLKIMFSYNNKELIINETVPNRFSPKSPDKAHLNLHINSLELGDSAVYFCASSQDLGSNEKLFFGSGTQLSVL.

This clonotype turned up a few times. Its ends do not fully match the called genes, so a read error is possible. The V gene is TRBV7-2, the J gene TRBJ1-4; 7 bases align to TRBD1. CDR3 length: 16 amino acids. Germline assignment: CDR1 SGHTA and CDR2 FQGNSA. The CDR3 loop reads CASTLLPGQRNEKLFF. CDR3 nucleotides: TGTGCCAGCACCTTATTGCCGGGACAGCGAAATGAAAAACTGTTTTTT.

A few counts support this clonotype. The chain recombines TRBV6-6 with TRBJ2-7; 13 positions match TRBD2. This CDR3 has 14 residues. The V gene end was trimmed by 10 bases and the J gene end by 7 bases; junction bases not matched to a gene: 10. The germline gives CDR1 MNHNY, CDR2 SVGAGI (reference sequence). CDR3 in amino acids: CATSTTGLAGEQYF. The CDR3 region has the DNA TGTGCCACCAGCACTACGGGACTAGCGGGGGAGCAGTACTTC.

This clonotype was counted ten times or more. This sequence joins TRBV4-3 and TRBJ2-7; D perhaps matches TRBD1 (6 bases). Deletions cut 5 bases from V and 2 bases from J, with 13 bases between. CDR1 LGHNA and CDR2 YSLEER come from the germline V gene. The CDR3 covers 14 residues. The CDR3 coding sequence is TGCGCCAGCAGCGTAGGACAGACTGCCTACGAGCAGTACTTC. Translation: CASSVGQTAYEQYF.

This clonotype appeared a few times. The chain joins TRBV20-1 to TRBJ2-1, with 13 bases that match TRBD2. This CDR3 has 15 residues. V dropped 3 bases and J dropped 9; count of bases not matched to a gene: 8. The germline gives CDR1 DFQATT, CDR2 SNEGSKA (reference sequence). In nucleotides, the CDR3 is TGCAGTGCTAGGGGACCGGGACTAGCGGGATCTGAGCAGTTCTTC. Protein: CSARGPGLAGSEQFF.

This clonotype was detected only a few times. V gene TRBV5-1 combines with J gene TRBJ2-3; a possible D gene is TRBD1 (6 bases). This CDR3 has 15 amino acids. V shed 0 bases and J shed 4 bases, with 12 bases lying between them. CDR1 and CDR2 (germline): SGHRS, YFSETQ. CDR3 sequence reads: CASSLGVKGADTQYF. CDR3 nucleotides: TGCGCCAGCAGCTTGGGAGTTAAGGGGGCAGATACGCAGTATTTT.

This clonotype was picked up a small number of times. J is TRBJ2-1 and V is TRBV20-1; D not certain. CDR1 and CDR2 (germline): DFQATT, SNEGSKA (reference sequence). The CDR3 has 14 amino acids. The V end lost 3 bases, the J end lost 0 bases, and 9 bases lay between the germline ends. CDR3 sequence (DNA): TGCAGTGCTAGCCCGATAAGCTCCTACAATGAGCAGTTCTTC. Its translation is CSASPISSYNEQFF.

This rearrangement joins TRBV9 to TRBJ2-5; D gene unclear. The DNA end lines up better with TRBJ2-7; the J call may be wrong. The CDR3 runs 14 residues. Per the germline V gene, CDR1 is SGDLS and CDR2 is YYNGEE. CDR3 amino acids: CASSVGRNDYEQYF. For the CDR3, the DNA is TGTGCCAGCAGCGTAGGACGGAACGACTACGAGCAGTACTTC.

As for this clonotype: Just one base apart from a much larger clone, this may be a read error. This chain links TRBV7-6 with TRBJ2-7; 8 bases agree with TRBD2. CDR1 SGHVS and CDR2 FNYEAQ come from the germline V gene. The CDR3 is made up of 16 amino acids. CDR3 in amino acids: CANSLGTAGGGYEQYF. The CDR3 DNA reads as TGTGCCAACAGCTTAGGTACTGCGGGGGGCGGGTACGAGCAGTACTTC.

In DNA form, the CDR3 reads TGTGCCAGCAGTCGGACGCAAAACTATGGCTACACCTTC. Protein product: CASSRTQNYGYTF. J is TRBJ1-2 and V is TRBV28; D unclear. Deletions cut 5 bases from V and 2 bases from J, with 9 bases between. The CDR3 runs 13 residues. Germline assignment: CDR1 MDHEN and CDR2 SYDVKM.

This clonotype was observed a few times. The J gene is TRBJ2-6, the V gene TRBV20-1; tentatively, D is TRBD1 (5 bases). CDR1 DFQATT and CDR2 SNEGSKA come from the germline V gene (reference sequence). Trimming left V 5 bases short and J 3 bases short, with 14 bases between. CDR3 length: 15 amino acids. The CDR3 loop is CSALGAPGGANVLTF. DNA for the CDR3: TGCAGTGCTTTAGGGGCGCCAGGTGGGGCCAACGTCCTGACTTTC.

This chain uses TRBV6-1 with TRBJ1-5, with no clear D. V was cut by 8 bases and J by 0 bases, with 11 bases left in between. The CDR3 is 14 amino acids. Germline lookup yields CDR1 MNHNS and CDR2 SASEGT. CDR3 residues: CASFKSFSNQPQHF. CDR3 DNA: TGTGCCAGCTTTAAGAGCTTTAGCAATCAGCCCCAGCATTTT.

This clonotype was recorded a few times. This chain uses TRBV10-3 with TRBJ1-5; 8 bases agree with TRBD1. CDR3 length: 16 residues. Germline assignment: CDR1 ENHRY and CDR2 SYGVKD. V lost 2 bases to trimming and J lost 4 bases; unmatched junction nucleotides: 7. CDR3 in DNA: TGTGCCATCAGTGAGGGACAGGGCTTGGGAAATCAGCCCCAGCATTTT. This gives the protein CAISEGQGLGNQPQHF.

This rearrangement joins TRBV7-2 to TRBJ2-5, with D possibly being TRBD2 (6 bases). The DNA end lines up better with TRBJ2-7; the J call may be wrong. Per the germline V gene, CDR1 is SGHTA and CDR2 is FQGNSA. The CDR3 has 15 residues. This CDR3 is CASSLRAGRSYEQYF. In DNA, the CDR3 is TGTGCCAGCAGCCTTAGGGCGGGAAGGTCCTACGAGCAGTACTTC.

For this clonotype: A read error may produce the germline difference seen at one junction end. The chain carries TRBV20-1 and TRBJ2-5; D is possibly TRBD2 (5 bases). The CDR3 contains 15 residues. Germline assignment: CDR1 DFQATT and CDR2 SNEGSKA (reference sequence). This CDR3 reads CSARPEGLSQETRYF. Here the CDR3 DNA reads TGCAGTGCTAGACCTGAGGGCCTATCCCAAGAGACCCGGTACTTC.

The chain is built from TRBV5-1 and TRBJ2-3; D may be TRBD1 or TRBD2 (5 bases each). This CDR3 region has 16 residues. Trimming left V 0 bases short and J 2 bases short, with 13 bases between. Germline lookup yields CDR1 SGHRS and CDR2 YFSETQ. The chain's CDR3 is CASSLGGRGPTDTQYF. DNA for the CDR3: TGCGCCAGCAGCTTGGGGGGCCGGGGACCCACAGATACGCAGTATTTT.

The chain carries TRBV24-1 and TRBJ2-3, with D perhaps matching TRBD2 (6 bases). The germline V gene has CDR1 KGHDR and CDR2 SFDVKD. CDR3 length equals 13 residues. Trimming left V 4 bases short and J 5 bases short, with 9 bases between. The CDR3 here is CATSDLGGDTQYF. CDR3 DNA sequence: TGTGCCACCAGTGACCTGGGGGGAGATACGCAGTATTTT.

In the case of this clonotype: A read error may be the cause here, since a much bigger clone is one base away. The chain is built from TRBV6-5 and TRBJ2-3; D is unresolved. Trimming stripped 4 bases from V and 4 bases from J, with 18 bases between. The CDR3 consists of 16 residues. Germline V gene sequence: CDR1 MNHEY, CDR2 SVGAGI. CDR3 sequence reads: CASSWSILLRADTQYF. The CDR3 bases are TGTGCCAGCAGTTGGTCCATCCTGCTGCGCGCAGATACGCAGTATTTT.

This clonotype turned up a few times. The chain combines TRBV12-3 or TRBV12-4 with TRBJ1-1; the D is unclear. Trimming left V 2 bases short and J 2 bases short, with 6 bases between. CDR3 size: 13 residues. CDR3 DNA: TGTGCCAGCAGTTTAAAATTAAACACTGAAGCTTTCTTT. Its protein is CASSLKLNTEAFF.

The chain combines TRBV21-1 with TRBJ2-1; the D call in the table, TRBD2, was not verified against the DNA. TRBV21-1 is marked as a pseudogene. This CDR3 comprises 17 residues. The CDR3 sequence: CASSKKAEVGSYNEQFF. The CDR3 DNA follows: TGTGCCAGCAGCAAAAAGGCGGAGGTTGGATCCTACAATGAGCAGTTCTTC.

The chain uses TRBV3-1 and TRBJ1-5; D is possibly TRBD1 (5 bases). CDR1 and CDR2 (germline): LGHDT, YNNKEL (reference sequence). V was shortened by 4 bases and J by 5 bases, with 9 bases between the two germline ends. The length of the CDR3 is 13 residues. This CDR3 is CASSRSRDQPQHF. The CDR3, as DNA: TGTGCCAGCAGCCGGAGCAGGGATCAGCCCCAGCATTTT. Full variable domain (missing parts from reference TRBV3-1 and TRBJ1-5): DTAVSQTPKYLVTQMGNDKSIKCEQNLGHDTMYWYKQDSKKFLKIMFSYNNKELIINETVPNRFSPKSPDKAHLNLHINSLELGDSAVYFCASSRSRDQPQHFGDGTRLSIL.

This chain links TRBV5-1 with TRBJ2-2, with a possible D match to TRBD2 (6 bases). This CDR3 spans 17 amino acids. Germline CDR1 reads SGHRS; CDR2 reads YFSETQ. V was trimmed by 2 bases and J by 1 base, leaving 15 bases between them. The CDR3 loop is CASSFFGGVRNTGELFF. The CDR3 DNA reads TGCGCCAGCAGCTTTTTCGGAGGGGTTAGGAACACCGGGGAGCTGTTTTTT.

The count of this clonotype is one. The CDR3 region is CASSLVGTSGTTSYNEQFF. As DNA, the CDR3 is TGTGCCAGCAGCTTAGTTGGGACTAGCGGAACGACCTCCTACAATGAGCAGTTCTTC. The chain employs TRBV7-2 and TRBJ2-1; 11 bases match TRBD2. Germline V gene sequence: CDR1 SGHTA, CDR2 FQGNSA. The CDR3 is made up of 19 amino acids. The junction had 8 bases not matched to a gene; V was cut back by 1 base and J by 0 bases.

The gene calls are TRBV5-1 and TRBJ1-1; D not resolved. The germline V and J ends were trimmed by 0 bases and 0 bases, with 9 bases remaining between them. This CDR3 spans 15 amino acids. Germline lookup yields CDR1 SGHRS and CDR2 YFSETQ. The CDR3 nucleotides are TGCGCCAGCAGCTTGGATGGGGAGATGAACACTGAAGCTTTCTTT. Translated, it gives CASSLDGEMNTEAFF.

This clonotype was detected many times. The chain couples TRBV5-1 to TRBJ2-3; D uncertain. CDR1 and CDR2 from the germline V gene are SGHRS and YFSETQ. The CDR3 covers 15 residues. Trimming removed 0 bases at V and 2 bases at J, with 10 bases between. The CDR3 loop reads CASSLGRAYTDTQYF. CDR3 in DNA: TGCGCCAGCAGCTTGGGACGAGCTTACACAGATACGCAGTATTTT. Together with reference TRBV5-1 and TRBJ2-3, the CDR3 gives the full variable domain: KAGVTQTPRYLIKTRGQQVTLSCSPISGHRSVSWYQQTPGQGLQFLFEYFSETQRNKGNFPGRFSGRQFSNSRSEMNVSTLELGDSALYLCASSLGRAYTDTQYFGPGTRLTVL.

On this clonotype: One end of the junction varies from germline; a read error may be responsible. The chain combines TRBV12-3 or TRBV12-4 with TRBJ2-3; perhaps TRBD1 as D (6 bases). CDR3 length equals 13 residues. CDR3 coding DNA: TGTGCCACCCGGACAGTGGGTCCAGATATGCAGTATTTT. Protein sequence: CATRTVGPDMQYF.

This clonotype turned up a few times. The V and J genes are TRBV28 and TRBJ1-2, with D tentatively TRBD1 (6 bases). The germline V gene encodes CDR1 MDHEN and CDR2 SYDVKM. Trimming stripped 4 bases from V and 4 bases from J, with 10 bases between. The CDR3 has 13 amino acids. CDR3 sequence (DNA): TGTGCCAGCAGTTCGGGACACCTCTATGGCTACACCTTC. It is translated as CASSSGHLYGYTF.

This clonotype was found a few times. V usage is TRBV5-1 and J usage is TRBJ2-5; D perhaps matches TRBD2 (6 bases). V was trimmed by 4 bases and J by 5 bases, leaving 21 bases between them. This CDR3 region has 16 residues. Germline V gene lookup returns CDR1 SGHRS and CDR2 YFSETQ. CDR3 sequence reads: CASSPGGSGGLETQYF. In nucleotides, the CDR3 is TGCGCCAGCAGCCCCGGAGGTAGCGGAGGCTTGGAGACCCAGTACTTC.

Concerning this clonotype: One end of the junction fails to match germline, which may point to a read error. Here the CDR3 DNA reads TGTGCCAGCAGTCCCCCTCGGGGGGCGCTGTTTTTT. This sequence encodes CASSPPRGALFF. The chain combines TRBV6-5 with TRBJ2-2; D might be TRBD2 (7 bases). CDR1 is MNHEY and CDR2 is SVGAGI in the germline V gene. The CDR3 consists of 12 residues.